A single sample is the source of the 24 T cell receptor beta chains below, sequenced in a study of T cell responses to AZD1222 COVID-19 vaccine. The repertoire was sequenced with immunoSEQ multiplex PCR; TCRdb's copy has only in-frame clones and lacks some. This table has about 110,000 clones, over 75% appearing once. Sequencing used peripheral blood, obtained on day 0 of AZD1222 vaccination. These receptors all come from an adult in good health.

The chain links TRBV19 to TRBJ1-5; maybe TRBD1 (5 bases). V was shortened by 5 bases and J by 9 bases, with 20 bases between the two germline ends. The CDR3 covers 15 residues. Germline V gene lookup returns CDR1 LNHDA and CDR2 SQIVND (reference sequence). This CDR3 reads CASSRGLTTGMPQHF. The CDR3 DNA reads as TGTGCCAGTAGTCGGGGACTGACGACTGGTATGCCCCAGCATTTT.

This chain links TRBV15 with TRBJ2-5; 7 bases are a match to TRBD1. Trimming took 1 base from V and 4 from J; bases not matched to a gene: 0. The CDR3 length is 13 residues. Germline V gene sequence: CDR1 LNHNV, CDR2 YYDKDF (reference sequence). The CDR3 sequence: CATSRGQGETQYF. CDR3 nucleotides: TGTGCCACCAGCAGAGGACAGGGAGAGACCCAGTACTTC.

The chain is built from TRBV3-1 (or the pseudogene TRBV3-2) and TRBJ1-5, with a possible D match to TRBD1 (5 bases). Germline V CDR1 and CDR2: LGHDT, YNNKEL (reference sequence). The CDR3 is 14 amino acids. The ends were cut back, 1 base at V and 3 bases at J, with 7 bases in the middle. The CDR3 DNA is TGTGCCAGCAGCCAAGGACAGTCCAATCAGCCCCAGCATTTT. As protein: CASSQGQSNQPQHF.

This clone occurred once. V gene TRBV9 combines with J gene TRBJ1-1; a possible D gene is TRBD1 (5 bases). This CDR3 region has 16 residues. V was shortened by 0 bases and J by 1 base, with 13 bases between the two germline ends. Germline V gene data show CDR1 as SGDLS and CDR2 as YYNGEE. The DNA for the CDR3 is TGTGCCAGCAGCGTAGGGCAGGGAGGATGGAACACTGAAGCTTTCTTT. The encoded protein is CASSVGQGGWNTEAFF.

The chain joins TRBV19 to TRBJ2-3; TRBD1 aligns across 8 bases. The CDR3 is made up of 15 amino acids. J gave up 4 bases and V 5 bases, and 8 bases lay outside the gene matches. Germline loops: CDR1 LNHDA, CDR2 SQIVND (reference sequence). CDR3 sequence (DNA): TGTGCCAGTAGTGATCAGGGGGCGCGGGCAGATACGCAGTATTTT. Translated: CASSDQGARADTQYF.

The chain links TRBV14 to TRBJ2-5; 7 bases align to TRBD2. The length of the CDR3 is 15 residues. Germline assignment: CDR1 SGHDN and CDR2 FVKESK. Trimming at V came to 3 bases and at J to 1 base, leaving 5 bases not matched to a gene. CDR3 sequence (DNA): TGTGCCAGCAGCCAGGGGGGGAGGGCCCAAGAGACCCAGTACTTC. Translation gives CASSQGGRAQETQYF.

The chain employs TRBV7-2 and TRBJ1-2; D perhaps matches TRBD1 (5 bases). The CDR3 runs 15 residues. Germline values: CDR1 SGHTA, CDR2 FQGNSA. Trimming left V 7 bases short and J 0 bases short, with 15 bases between. The CDR3 DNA sequence: TGTGCCAGCATCTATAGGGCAGGGTCTAACTATGGCTACACCTTC. It codes for CASIYRAGSNYGYTF.

The chain links TRBV7-9 to TRBJ1-3; 8 bases match TRBD1. Germline lookup yields CDR1 SEHNR and CDR2 FQNEAQ (reference sequence). There are 15 residues in the CDR3. V shed 5 bases and J 3 bases; nucleotides not matched to a gene: 6. The CDR3 spells CASSHGTGFGNTIYF. The CDR3 DNA is TGTGCCAGCAGCCACGGGACAGGCTTTGGAAACACCATATATTTT.

The chain couples TRBV5-1 to TRBJ2-6; 10 nucleotides align to TRBD1. Per the germline V gene, CDR1 is SGHRS and CDR2 is YFSETQ. V trimming: 6 bases; J trimming: 1 base; junction bases outside the gene matches: 10. CDR3 length: 18 amino acids. The CDR3 region is CASNVPGTGVSGANVLTF. The DNA of the CDR3 is TGCGCCAGCAATGTACCCGGGACAGGGGTATCTGGGGCCAACGTCCTGACTTTC.

The chain links TRBV3-1 (or the pseudogene TRBV3-2) to TRBJ2-1, with TRBD2 matching over 14 bases. Germline loops: CDR1 LGHDT, CDR2 YNNKEL (reference sequence). V lost 1 base to trimming and J lost 4 bases; unmatched junction nucleotides: 18. The CDR3 length is 22 residues. The chain's CDR3 is CASSQVKYGTSGSLSLYNEQFF. The CDR3, as DNA: TGTGCCAGCAGCCAAGTCAAATATGGGACTAGCGGGAGTTTATCCCTTTACAATGAGCAGTTCTTC.

V is TRBV5-8 and J is TRBJ2-7; no clear D. The CDR3 spans 13 residues. Trimming pared 2 bases from V and 0 bases from J, leaving 6 bases between. Germline lookup yields CDR1 SGHTS and CDR2 YDEGEE. CDR3 in amino acids: CASSFRSSYEQYF. CDR3 in DNA: TGTGCCAGCAGCTTCCGGAGCTCCTACGAGCAGTACTTC.

The gene calls are TRBV7-8 and TRBJ2-3; TRBD2 aligns across 7 bases. Germline V lookup: CDR1 SGHVS, CDR2 FQNEAQ. V shed 7 bases and J 2 bases; nucleotides not matched to a gene: 6. The CDR3 consists of 14 residues. CDR3: CASNKRGYTDTQYF. The CDR3, as DNA: TGTGCCAGCAACAAGCGGGGATACACAGATACGCAGTATTTT.

The genes are TRBV5-1 and TRBJ1-3, with D perhaps TRBD1 (5 bases). Germline CDR1 reads SGHRS; CDR2 reads YFSETQ. Trimming pared 1 base from V and 3 bases from J, leaving 8 bases between. The CDR3 contains 14 residues. DNA of the CDR3: TGCGCCAGCAGCTTGCCAGGGAATGGAAACACCATATATTTT. Translated: CASSLPGNGNTIYF.

The rearrangement links TRBV19 to TRBJ2-1, with D perhaps matching TRBD1 (6 bases). The CDR3 is 13 amino acids. V was clipped by 7 bases and J by 6 bases, with 13 bases between them. Germline-derived CDR1 and CDR2 are LNHDA and SQIVND (reference sequence). The CDR3 sequence: CASTLQQGNEQFF. The DNA of the CDR3 is TGTGCCAGTACCCTTCAACAGGGCAATGAGCAGTTCTTC.

The V and J genes are TRBV10-2 and TRBJ2-7; 13 bases map to TRBD2. The CDR3 has 16 residues. Germline CDR1 is WSHSY and CDR2 is SAAADI. J was trimmed by 4 bases and V by 6 bases; bases with no gene match: 9. DNA of the CDR3: TGCGCCAGCAGACATACTAGCGGGGGGGCCTGGTACGAGCAGTACTTC. This gives the protein CASRHTSGGAWYEQYF.

The chain links TRBV4-3 to TRBJ1-4, with no clear D. CDR1 and CDR2 from the germline V gene are LGHNA and YSLEER. The CDR3 runs 16 residues. Deletions cut 0 bases from V and 5 bases from J, with 13 bases between. CDR3 residues: CASSQDYPGRNEKLFF. The DNA of the CDR3 is TGCGCCAGCAGCCAAGATTACCCGGGTAGGAATGAAAAACTGTTTTTT.

The rearrangement joins TRBV28 to TRBJ1-3; D not resolved. The V end lost 4 bases, the J end lost 0 bases, and 13 bases lay between the germline ends. The CDR3 is 16 residues long. Per germline, CDR1 MDHEN and CDR2 SYDVKM. This chain's CDR3 is CASSSRTRGSGNTIYF. CDR3 in DNA: TGTGCCAGCAGTTCAAGGACCCGGGGCTCTGGAAACACCATATATTTT.

The chain recombines TRBV11-2 with TRBJ1-3; D may be TRBD1 (6 bases). Between the trimmed V and J ends, which lost 1 base and 3 bases, there was a span of 7 bases. Per germline, CDR1 SGHAT and CDR2 FQNNGV. There are 14 residues in the CDR3. This chain's CDR3 is CASSLAGDGNTIYF. Here the CDR3 DNA reads TGTGCCAGCAGCTTAGCAGGGGATGGAAACACCATATATTTT. Based on the CDR3 plus reference TRBV11-2 and TRBJ1-3, the full variable domain is EAGVAQSPRYKIIEKRQSVAFWCNPISGHATLYWYQQILGQGPKLLIQFQNNGVVDDSQLPKDRFSAERLKGVDSTLKIQPAKLEDSAVYLCASSLAGDGNTIYFGEGSWLTVV.

This rearrangement joins TRBV23-1 to TRBJ2-7, with D possibly matching TRBD1 (6 bases). TRBV23-1 carries the ORF label, with uncertain function. V dropped 3 bases and J dropped 2 bases, with 17 bases sitting between them. The CDR3 sequence is 16 residues long. This CDR3 reads CASSHQNRVFTYEQYF. The CDR3 nucleotides read TGCGCCAGCAGTCACCAAAACAGGGTATTCACCTACGAGCAGTACTTC.

The J gene is TRBJ1-4, the V gene TRBV5-1; no firm D call. This CDR3 is 15 amino acids long. Trimming pared 0 bases from V and 4 bases from J, leaving 10 bases between. CDR1 is SGHRS and CDR2 is YFSETQ in the germline V gene. The DNA of the CDR3 is TGCGCCAGCAGCTTGGGTGGCGGGGTTAATGAAAAACTGTTTTTT. Protein sequence: CASSLGGGVNEKLFF.

V and J are TRBV24-1 and TRBJ2-4, with D possibly being TRBD1 or TRBD2 (6 bases each). Trimming stripped 3 bases from V and 5 bases from J, with 13 bases between. CDR1 and CDR2 from the germline V gene are KGHDR and SFDVKD. The CDR3 contains 15 residues. The CDR3 protein is CATSDPQGRQNIQYF. DNA of the CDR3: TGTGCCACCAGTGATCCGCAGGGGAGGCAAAACATTCAGTACTTC.

The chain is built from TRBV2 and TRBJ2-7, with TRBD1 matching over 8 bases. Germline V gene data show CDR1 as SNHLY and CDR2 as FYNNEI. This CDR3 contains 13 residues. With 6 bases clipped from V and 0 bases from J, the junction kept 1 base outside the gene matches. The CDR3 coding sequence is TGTGCCAGCAGAACAGGGGGCTCCTACGAGCAGTACTTC. Encoded protein: CASRTGGSYEQYF.

The chain joins TRBV6-6 to TRBJ2-7; D remains unclear. This CDR3 is built from 12 residues. Trimming cost V 6 bases and J 0 bases, with 6 bases left between them. In germline, CDR1 is MNHNY, CDR2 SVGAGI (reference sequence). The CDR3 nucleotides are TGTGCCAGCAGCGAATCCTCCTACGAGCAGTACTTC. It encodes CASSESSYEQYF.

The chain carries TRBV28 and TRBJ1-4; D remains ambiguous. Trimming stripped 6 bases from V and 0 bases from J, with 11 bases between. The V gene's germline CDR1 is MDHEN and CDR2 SYDVKM. The length of the CDR3 is 15 residues. The CDR3 reads CASSIPSATNEKLFF. For the CDR3, the DNA is TGTGCCAGCAGCATCCCGAGTGCAACTAATGAAAAACTGTTTTTT.